Below, 10 T cell receptor beta chains from the same sample are listed, as sequenced in a study of high-grade serous ovarian cancer treatment subgroups. The tumor samples were collected prior to definitive surgery or chemotherapy. Clones were sequenced by immunoSEQ multiplex PCR, and TCRdb holds only the in-frame ones, with some missing. The table shows some 3,200 clones, with under 85% occurring only once. The sequenced sample was tumor tissue. These receptors originate from a human donor with high-grade serous ovarian cancer.

The genes are TRBV11-2 and TRBJ2-5; the D is unclear. CDR3 length equals 17 residues. Germline assignment: CDR1 SGHAT and CDR2 FQNNGV. Trimming left V 3 bases short and J 2 bases short, with 19 bases between. Written as DNA, the CDR3 is TGTGCCAGCAGCTTTCGTCCCAAAGCAGAGACACAAGAGACCCAGTACTTC. Translating it yields CASSFRPKAETQETQYF.

This clone was found once. This chain uses TRBV30 with TRBJ1-6, with D possibly being TRBD1 (5 bases). Germline V gene lookup returns CDR1 GTSNPN and CDR2 SVGIG (reference sequence). This CDR3 is built from 15 residues. V lost 3 bases, J lost 6 bases, and 15 bases lay in between. The CDR3 reads CAWSKGYGGNSPLHF. DNA for the CDR3: TGTGCCTGGAGCAAGGGGTATGGCGGTAATTCACCCCTCCACTTT.

The gene calls are TRBV7-2 and TRBJ2-1; the D call may be TRBD1 or TRBD2 (5 bases each). Germline CDR1 is SGHTA and CDR2 is FQGNSA. The CDR3 sequence is 15 residues long. With 2 bases removed from V and 5 bases from J, the gap between germline ends came to 13 bases. This chain's CDR3 is CASSLLRGSNNEQFF. The CDR3 DNA reads TGTGCCAGCAGCTTATTGAGGGGCTCGAACAATGAGCAGTTCTTC.

This chain joins TRBV30 and TRBJ2-3; 8 bases match TRBD1. Germline V CDR1 and CDR2: GTSNPN, SVGIG (reference sequence). V was clipped by 3 bases and J by 2 bases; unmatched bases: 16. CDR3 length: 18 residues. The CDR3 protein is CAWSRPGTGNVITDTQYF. The CDR3 coding sequence is TGTGCCTGGAGCCGCCCCGGGACAGGAAACGTGATCACAGATACGCAGTATTTT.

The sample holds a few counts of this clone. The rearrangement uses TRBV27 and TRBJ1-5; D is undetermined. Germline-derived CDR1 and CDR2 are MNHEY and SMNVEV (reference sequence). The length of the CDR3 is 13 residues. V lost 4 bases to trimming and J lost 7 bases, with 11 bases between them. The CDR3 DNA reads as TGTGCCAGCAGTTCACACCCCTACCAGCCCCAGCATTTT. As protein: CASSSHPYQPQHF.

This clone was detected once. The V and J genes are TRBV6-1 and TRBJ2-7; 7 nucleotides align to TRBD1. In germline, CDR1 is MNHNS, CDR2 SASEGT. J gave up 2 bases and V 11 bases, and 9 bases lay outside the gene matches. This CDR3 spans 13 amino acids. CDR3: CASQDRPTYEQYF. In nucleotides, the CDR3 is TGTGCCTCCCAGGACAGGCCGACCTACGAGCAGTACTTC.

This chain links TRBV19 with TRBJ1-1; D is ambiguous. CDR3 length: 14 residues. Per the germline V gene, CDR1 is LNHDA and CDR2 is SQIVND (reference sequence). V lost 4 bases and J lost 1, with 10 bases in between. The chain's CDR3 is CASSSWARNTEAFF. The CDR3 DNA is TGTGCCAGTAGTAGTTGGGCGCGGAACACTGAAGCTTTCTTT.

DNA of the CDR3: TGTGCCAGCAGCGGGCTAGCGGGAGTTACTACCAATGAGCAGTTCTTC. Residues: CASSGLAGVTTNEQFF. The chain links TRBV7-9 to TRBJ2-1; TRBD2 agrees at 10 bases. CDR1 SEHNR and CDR2 FQNEAQ come from the germline V gene (reference sequence). The CDR3 runs 16 residues. Trimming cost V 5 bases and J 6 bases; bases outside gene matches: 10. Full variable domain (rest looked up from reference TRBV7-9 and TRBJ2-1): DTGVSQNPRHKITKRGQNVTFRCDPISEHNRLYWYRQTLGQGPEFLTYFQNEAQLEKSRLLSDRFSAERPKGSFSTLEIQRTEQGDSAMYLCASSGLAGVTTNEQFFGPGTRLTVL.

The V gene is TRBV19, the J gene TRBJ2-7; D gene unclear. Germline CDR1 LNHDA, CDR2 SQIVND (reference sequence). With 9 bases removed from V and 4 bases from J, the gap between germline ends came to 19 bases. CDR3 length: 14 residues. The chain's CDR3 is CASLSVKDLYEQYF. The CDR3 nucleotides are TGTGCCAGCCTGTCCGTAAAGGATCTATACGAGCAGTACTTC.

DNA of the CDR3: TGCGCCAGCAGTCAGGGCACCCACACCTTC. This translates into CASSQGTHTF. This chain joins TRBV23-1 and TRBJ1-2, with D hard to call. TRBV23-1 is noted as an ORF with a role that remains uncertain. V was pared by 3 bases and J by 12 bases, with 8 bases between. The CDR3 loop spans 10 amino acids.